The 26 T cell receptor beta chains presented below share a single source sample, sequenced in a study of technical replicates of blood from four donors. Libraries were prepared by immunoSEQ multiplex PCR; TCRdb keeps only in-frame clonotypes and omits some of them. The data contain more than 75,000 clones, approximately 86% of them singletons. The specimen was PBMCs. The origin of the receptors is a human donor in good health. Some clones in this sample may be carry-over from other donors' samples.

The rearrangement links TRBV2 to TRBJ2-7; 11 bases match TRBD1. In germline, CDR1 is SNHLY, CDR2 FYNNEI. V dropped 8 bases and J dropped 4; count of bases not matched to a gene: 7. The CDR3 runs to 14 residues. CDR3 bases: TGTGCCAGCGAACCGGGACAGGGGGGGTACGAGCAGTACTTC. Amino acids: CASEPGQGGYEQYF. The variable domain in full, with the rest retrieved from reference TRBV2 and TRBJ2-7, is EPEVTQTPSHQVTQMGQEVILRCVPISNHLYFYWYRQILGQKVEFLVSFYNNEISEKSEIFDDQFSVERPDGSNFTLKIRSTKLEDSAMYFCASEPGQGGYEQYFGPGTRLTVT.

This rearrangement joins TRBV7-9 to TRBJ2-3, with 7 bases lining up with TRBD2. Germline V gene data show CDR1 as SEHNR and CDR2 as FQNEAQ (reference sequence). After removal of 4 bases from V and 5 bases from J, the junction contained 9 bases not matched to a gene. CDR3 length: 15 residues. CDR3 amino acids: CASSSSGLLGDTQYF. CDR3 in DNA: TGTGCCAGCAGCTCTAGCGGCCTATTAGGAGATACGCAGTATTTT.

V gene TRBV5-5 combines with J gene TRBJ2-7, with TRBD1 matching 8 bases. The ends lost 7 bases at V and 2 bases at J; junction bases unmatched: 5. CDR3 length: 13 residues. From germline, CDR1 is SGHKS and CDR2 YYEKEE (reference sequence). This CDR3 is CASGKQGAYEQYF. The CDR3, as DNA: TGTGCCAGCGGTAAACAGGGGGCCTACGAGCAGTACTTC. The full variable domain, completed using reference TRBV5-5 and TRBJ2-7, is DAGVTQSPTHLIKTRGQQVTLRCSPISGHKSVSWYQQVLGQGPQFIFQYYEKEERGRGNFPDRFSARQFPNYSSELNVNALLLGDSALYLCASGKQGAYEQYFGPGTRLTVT.

To note about this clone: Since a much larger clone is just one base distant, this may be a read error. This sample includes further DNA sequences coding for the same CDR3. The chain is built from TRBV5-1 and TRBJ2-1; 11 nucleotides agree with TRBD2. Germline V gene lookup returns CDR1 SGHRS and CDR2 YFSETQ. The CDR3 totals 14 residues. The junction had 1 base not matched to a gene; V was cut back by 4 bases and J by 4 bases. CDR3 coding DNA: TGCGCCAGCAGCCCTAGCGGGGGGTACAATGAGCAGTTCTTC. As protein: CASSPSGGYNEQFF.

The chain uses TRBV7-8 and TRBJ1-2, with 9 bases lining up with TRBD1. Germline lookup yields CDR1 SGHVS and CDR2 FQNEAQ. CDR3 length equals 16 residues. With 6 bases clipped from V and 4 bases from J, the junction kept 12 bases outside the gene matches. The CDR3 is CASSSVRMTGGYGYTF. CDR3 coding DNA: TGTGCCAGCAGTTCCGTCCGGATGACAGGGGGCTATGGCTACACCTTC.

The chain employs TRBV11-2 and TRBJ2-5; weak D call: TRBD2 (5 bases). V was pared by 7 bases and J by 5 bases, with 8 bases between. Germline V CDR1 and CDR2: SGHAT, FQNNGV. The length of the CDR3 is 11 residues. The CDR3 is CASTSGETQYF. The CDR3 DNA sequence: TGTGCCAGCACTTCGGGGGAGACCCAGTACTTC. The complete variable domain, with remaining parts taken from reference TRBV11-2 and TRBJ2-5, reads EAGVAQSPRYKIIEKRQSVAFWCNPISGHATLYWYQQILGQGPKLLIQFQNNGVVDDSQLPKDRFSAERLKGVDSTLKIQPAKLEDSAVYLCASTSGETQYFGPGTRLLVL.

As DNA, the CDR3 is TGTGCCAGTACCCCCAGCGGGACAGGGGGCGAATTTCAGTACTTC. It specifies CASTPSGTGGEFQYF. The chain couples TRBV19 to TRBJ2-4; TRBD1 matches at 12 bases. The germline gives CDR1 LNHDA, CDR2 SQIVND (reference sequence). The CDR3 loop spans 15 amino acids. V shed 7 bases, J shed 11 bases, and the junction held 12 bases outside the gene matches. The complete variable domain, with remaining parts taken from reference TRBV19 and TRBJ2-4, reads DGGITQSPKYLFRKEGQNVTLSCEQNLNHDAMYWYRQDPGQGLRLIYYSQIVNDFQKGDIAEGYSVSREKKESFPLTVTSAQKNPTAFYLCASTPSGTGGEFQYFGAGTRLSVL.

The chain links TRBV18 to TRBJ2-4, with 8 bases fitting TRBD1. Trimming removed 3 bases from V and 6 bases from J; junction bases left unmatched: 4. Germline-derived CDR1 and CDR2 are KGHSH and LQKENI. The CDR3 has 14 residues. CDR3 sequence (DNA): TGTGCCAGCTCACCCGCGACAGGGGTAAACATTCAGTACTTC. Encoded protein: CASSPATGVNIQYF. Filled out from reference TRBV18 and TRBJ2-4, the complete variable domain reads NAGVMQNPRHLVRRRGQEARLRCSPMKGHSHVYWYRQLPEEGLKFMVYLQKENIIDESGMPKERFSAEFPKEGPSILRIQQVVRGDSAAYFCASSPATGVNIQYFGAGTRLSVL.

The chain is built from TRBV5-4 and TRBJ2-2; 7 positions agree with TRBD1. V shed 4 bases and J 9 bases; nucleotides not matched to a gene: 12. CDR3 length: 15 amino acids. Germline CDR1 is SGHNT and CDR2 is YYREEE (reference sequence). CDR3 sequence reads: CASSSSNLGGRELFF. For the CDR3, the DNA is TGTGCCAGCAGCAGCTCAAATTTAGGGGGCCGGGAGCTGTTTTTT.

The chain joins TRBV4-3 to TRBJ1-4; D call uncertain. Germline CDR1 reads LGHNA; CDR2 reads YSLEER. The length of the CDR3 is 15 residues. V lost 1 base to trimming and J lost 3 bases, with 9 bases between them. Here the CDR3 DNA reads TGCGCCAGCAGCCAAGGAAACGGGGCTAATGAAAAACTGTTTTTT. Translating gives CASSQGNGANEKLFF.

The J gene is TRBJ1-2, the V gene TRBV30; a possible D gene is TRBD1 (6 bases). Trimming pared 2 bases from V and 6 bases from J, leaving 16 bases between. The CDR3 is 14 residues long. Looked up from germline, CDR1 is GTSNPN and CDR2 is SVGIG (reference sequence). CDR3 sequence: CAWSIIGQGNGYTF. DNA for the CDR3: TGTGCCTGGAGTATTATCGGGCAGGGGAATGGCTACACCTTC.

This clone was counted once. This chain connects TRBV7-2 to TRBJ2-2; D perhaps matches TRBD2 (6 bases). Trimming removed 3 bases from V and 4 bases from J, with 15 bases in between. CDR3 length: 16 residues. In germline, CDR1 is SGHTA, CDR2 FQGNSA. The CDR3 sequence is CASSFEAGGLTGELFF. The CDR3 DNA is TGTGCCAGCAGCTTTGAGGCCGGGGGTCTCACCGGGGAGCTGTTTTTT.

J is TRBJ1-2 and V is TRBV7-2; TRBD1 is a possible D gene (5 bases). From germline, CDR1 is SGHTA and CDR2 FQGNSA. Trimming pared 2 bases from V and 6 bases from J, leaving 10 bases between. The CDR3 is 13 residues long. The CDR3 loop is CASSLQGSDGYTF. In DNA, the CDR3 is TGTGCCAGCAGCTTACAGGGATCGGATGGCTACACCTTC.

The rearrangement joins TRBV15 to TRBJ2-5, with 11 nucleotides matching TRBD2. Trimming took 0 bases from V and 1 from J; bases not matched to a gene: 1. CDR3 size: 16 residues. Germline lookup yields CDR1 LNHNV and CDR2 YYDKDF (reference sequence). CDR3 sequence (DNA): TGTGCCACCAGCAGAGATCTAGCGGGGGGCCAAGAGACCCAGTACTTC. Translating gives CATSRDLAGGQETQYF.

V usage is TRBV4-3 and J usage is TRBJ2-3; no reliable D call. The CDR3 is made up of 15 amino acids. Trimming cost V 1 base and J 3 bases, with 11 bases left between them. Germline V gives CDR1 LGHNA, CDR2 YSLEER. CDR3 sequence reads: CASSQAHYTTDTQYF. The CDR3 DNA follows: TGCGCCAGCAGCCAAGCACACTATACGACAGATACGCAGTATTTT.

The chain is built from TRBV9 and TRBJ2-3, with a possible D match to TRBD1 (7 bases). Germline CDR1 is SGDLS and CDR2 is YYNGEE. Trimming took 7 bases from V and 5 from J, leaving 11 bases between them. There are 12 residues in the CDR3. The CDR3 loop is CASGGTEDTQYF. In DNA form, the CDR3 reads TGTGCCAGCGGCGGGACAGAAGATACGCAGTATTTT.

This chain connects TRBV5-1 to TRBJ1-4; 8 nucleotides match TRBD1. This CDR3 is 17 amino acids long. The germline V gene has CDR1 SGHRS and CDR2 YFSETQ. Trimming took 0 bases from V and 5 from J; bases not matched to a gene: 9. CDR3: CASSLGSGTGKNEKLFF. The CDR3 bases are TGCGCCAGCAGCTTGGGTTCTGGGACAGGAAAAAATGAAAAACTGTTTTTT.

This sequence joins TRBV29-1 and TRBJ2-2; TRBD2 matches 11 bases. This CDR3 region has 16 residues. Per germline, CDR1 SQVTM and CDR2 ANQGSEA. J gave up 7 bases and V 5 bases, and 12 bases lay outside the gene matches. The CDR3 nucleotides are TGCAGCGTTTCCCTCGGGGCTAGCGGGAGGCACGGGGAGCTGTTTTTT. Its protein product is CSVSLGASGRHGELFF.

This clone was seen once. This chain uses TRBV7-2 with TRBJ2-7; D uncertain. V lost 0 bases and J 0 bases, leaving 6 bases between the germline ends. The germline V gene encodes CDR1 SGHTA and CDR2 FQGNSA. The CDR3 has 14 amino acids. CDR3 loop: CASSLAGFSYEQYF. For the CDR3, the DNA is TGTGCCAGCAGCTTAGCCGGGTTCTCCTACGAGCAGTACTTC. Drawing the rest from reference TRBV7-2 and TRBJ2-7, the complete variable domain is GAGVSQSPSNKVTEKGKDVELRCDPISGHTALYWYRQSLGQGLEFLIYFQGNSAPDKSGLPSDRFSAERTGGSVSTLTIQRTQQEDSAVYLCASSLAGFSYEQYFGPGTRLTVT.

The V call is TRBV25-1, the J call TRBJ2-1; 7 bases fit TRBD2. This CDR3 has 14 residues. With V trimmed by 8 bases and J by 2 bases, 6 bases remained unmatched. From germline, CDR1 is MGHDK and CDR2 SYGVNS. Written as DNA, the CDR3 is TGTGCCAGCGTTGGACTAGTCACCTACAATGAGCAGTTCTTC. It yields the protein CASVGLVTYNEQFF.

The rearrangement uses TRBV2 and TRBJ1-2; D is undetermined. This CDR3 region has 12 residues. Germline lookup yields CDR1 SNHLY and CDR2 FYNNEI. The V gene lost 3 bases and the J gene lost 4 bases, with 6 bases spanning the gap. For the CDR3, the DNA is TGTGCCAGCAGTGACGGCGGCTATGGCTACACCTTC. The encoded protein is CASSDGGYGYTF.

The rearrangement joins TRBV7-2 to TRBJ2-1; 9 nucleotides match TRBD2. The CDR3 totals 17 residues. In germline, CDR1 is SGHTA, CDR2 FQGNSA. V dropped 4 bases and J dropped 8; count of bases not matched to a gene: 15. CDR3 loop: CASSSGRGLAGGHEQFF. The CDR3 region has the DNA TGTGCCAGCAGCTCCGGCAGGGGACTAGCTGGAGGACATGAGCAGTTCTTC.

J is TRBJ2-1 and V is TRBV4-1; 9 bases align to TRBD2. Germline CDR1 is MGHRA and CDR2 is YSYEKL. The CDR3 is made up of 15 amino acids. V trimming: 1 base; J trimming: 2 bases; junction bases outside the gene matches: 0. CDR3 bases: TGCGCCAGCAGCCAAGGGACTAGCGCCTACAATGAGCAGTTCTTC. Protein: CASSQGTSAYNEQFF.

This sequence joins TRBV6-1 and TRBJ1-1, with no clear D. The V gene's germline CDR1 is MNHNS and CDR2 SASEGT. The CDR3 extends over 12 amino acids. Trimming removed 8 bases from V and 10 bases from J, with 17 bases in between. The CDR3 DNA is TGTGCCAGCGTGAACTCGTGGGAGGGAGCTTTCTTT. Amino acids: CASVNSWEGAFF.

The genes are TRBV7-9 and TRBJ2-1, with a possible D match to TRBD2 (6 bases). CDR1 and CDR2 (germline): SEHNR, FQNEAQ (reference sequence). The CDR3 contains 14 residues. V was clipped by 0 bases and J by 8 bases, with 11 bases between them. CDR3 DNA sequence: TGTGCCAGCAGCTTAGCCGGGACTTTCGATGAGCAGTTCTTC. This sequence encodes CASSLAGTFDEQFF. The variable domain in full, completed from reference TRBV7-9 and TRBJ2-1, reads DTGVSQNPRHKITKRGQNVTFRCDPISEHNRLYWYRQTLGQGPEFLTYFQNEAQLEKSRLLSDRFSAERPKGSFSTLEIQRTEQGDSAMYLCASSLAGTFDEQFFGPGTRLTVL.

J is TRBJ2-5 and V is TRBV5-4, with TRBD1 identical over 7 bases. The germline gives CDR1 SGHNT, CDR2 YYREEE (reference sequence). With V trimmed by 4 bases and J by 2 bases, 5 bases remained unmatched. CDR3 size: 14 residues. CDR3 sequence reads: CASSGPGQQETQYF. Here the CDR3 DNA reads TGTGCCAGCAGCGGACCGGGACAGCAAGAGACCCAGTACTTC.